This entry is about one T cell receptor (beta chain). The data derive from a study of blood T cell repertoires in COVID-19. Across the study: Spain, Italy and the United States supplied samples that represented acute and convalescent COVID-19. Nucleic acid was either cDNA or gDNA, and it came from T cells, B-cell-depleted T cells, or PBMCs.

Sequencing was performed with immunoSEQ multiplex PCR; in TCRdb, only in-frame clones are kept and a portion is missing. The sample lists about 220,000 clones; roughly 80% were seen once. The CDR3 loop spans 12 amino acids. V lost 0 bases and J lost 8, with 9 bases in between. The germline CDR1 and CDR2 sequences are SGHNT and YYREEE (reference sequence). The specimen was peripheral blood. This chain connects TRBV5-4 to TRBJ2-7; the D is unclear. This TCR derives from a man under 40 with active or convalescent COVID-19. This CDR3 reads CASSLVGDKQYF. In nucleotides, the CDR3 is TGTGCCAGCAGCTTGGTAGGCGACAAGCAGTACTTC.